This T cell receptor (beta chain) was recorded in a study of blood T cell repertoires in COVID-19. J lost 7 bases, V lost 1 base, and 4 bases had no gene match. The CDR3 runs 14 residues. Germline CDR1 reads SGHDT; CDR2 reads YYEEEE. Original processing notes: Using reference gene primer amplification, nucleated cell counts were estimated. Profiling relied on immunoSEQ multiplex PCR, and the TCRdb table lists in-frame clones only, not all of them. The V and J calls and clone size are taken from that table; D and trimming were inferred from the DNA. The sample holds 45,000 to 60,000 clones, around 86% seen once.

The chain links TRBV5-6 to TRBJ2-1, with TRBD2 identical over 8 bases. The sequence came from a human donor with active COVID-19. The donor label of this sample is uncertain. The specimen sequenced was peripheral blood. The CDR3 is CASSLLAGLNEQFF. CDR3 nucleotides: TGTGCCAGCAGCTTGTTAGCGGGATTGAATGAGCAGTTCTTC.